The next 31 T cell receptor beta chains were all read from a single sample in a study of cytomegalovirus exposure and HLA in healthy donors. It was with 60 Vbeta and 13 Jbeta primers that the PCR ran. TCRdb keeps only in-frame clones here, not all; method: immunoSEQ multiplex PCR. The top ten hold approximately 2.9% of the sample, which has a few hundred thousand clones, more than 80% seen once. Sequences were obtained from PBMCs. These receptors were obtained from a man younger than 45 in good health and CMV-seronegative.

Written as DNA, the CDR3 is TGTGCCAGCAGCCCTCTAGCGGGCCCCTACGAGCAGTACTTC. It encodes CASSPLAGPYEQYF. The chain recombines TRBV7-2 with TRBJ2-7; 8 bases are a match to TRBD2. CDR3 length: 14 amino acids. With 5 bases clipped from V and 2 bases from J, the junction kept 5 bases outside the gene matches. Germline lookup yields CDR1 SGHTA and CDR2 FQGNSA.

The chain employs TRBV6-1 and TRBJ1-5; the D gene is possibly TRBD1 (6 bases). Germline lookup yields CDR1 MNHNS and CDR2 SASEGT. The V and J ends lost 0 bases and 2 bases respectively, with 11 bases between them. The CDR3 contains 16 residues. In DNA form, the CDR3 reads TGTGCCAGCAGTGAAGCCCGACAGGTGGGCAATCAGCCCCAGCATTTT. Translated, it gives CASSEARQVGNQPQHF.

This chain connects TRBV28 to TRBJ1-6, with TRBD1 matching 9 bases. The CDR3 extends over 15 amino acids. Trimming removed 5 bases from V and 5 bases from J; junction bases left unmatched: 4. In germline, CDR1 is MDHEN, CDR2 SYDVKM. In DNA, the CDR3 is TGTGCCAGCAGTGGGGACAGGGCCCATAATTCACCCCTCCACTTT. It specifies CASSGDRAHNSPLHF.

This clone was detected a few times. The gene calls are TRBV6-4 and TRBJ2-2; TRBD1 agrees at 9 bases. The J segment lost 6 bases and the V segment lost 2 bases, leaving 7 bases of the junction unmatched. The CDR3 has 16 amino acids. CDR1 and CDR2 from the germline V gene are MRHNA and SNTAGT. The CDR3 loop reads CASSDAGQGSAGELFF. The DNA of the CDR3 is TGTGCCAGCAGTGACGCAGGACAGGGGAGCGCCGGGGAGCTGTTTTTT.

The chain is built from TRBV2 and TRBJ1-5; 7 bases are a match to TRBD1. V lost 7 bases to trimming and J lost 8 bases; unmatched junction nucleotides: 11. This CDR3 is 14 amino acids long. Germline V gives CDR1 SNHLY, CDR2 FYNNEI. The chain's CDR3 is CASIRTGLGEPQHF. The CDR3 DNA sequence: TGTGCCAGCATTAGGACAGGCCTTGGGGAGCCCCAGCATTTT.

This chain connects TRBV10-2 to TRBJ2-7, with 7 bases that match TRBD1. V shed 8 bases, J shed 5 bases, and the junction held 6 bases outside the gene matches. The length of the CDR3 is 12 residues. Germline V gene data show CDR1 as WSHSY and CDR2 as SAAADI. The CDR3 here is CASSRQGNEQYF. The CDR3 nucleotides read TGCGCCAGCTCAAGACAGGGCAACGAGCAGTACTTC.

The DNA of the CDR3 is TGTGCCAGCAGTTACTCCCGGAGAACCTACAATGAGCAGTTCTTC. As protein: CASSYSRRTYNEQFF. The chain has TRBV6-5 and TRBJ2-1; D is unclear. The V end lost 0 bases, the J end lost 2 bases, and 8 bases lay between the germline ends. This CDR3 is built from 15 residues. The germline CDR1 and CDR2 sequences are MNHEY and SVGAGI.

The chain links TRBV6-6 to TRBJ2-7, with 11 bases fitting TRBD2. After removal of 2 bases from V and 3 bases from J, the junction contained 3 bases not matched to a gene. Germline-derived CDR1 and CDR2 are MNHNY and SVGAGI (reference sequence). CDR3 length equals 15 residues. The CDR3 DNA reads TGTGCCAGCAGTTACCTAGCGGGGGGCTACTACGAGCAGTACTTC. Translating gives CASSYLAGGYYEQYF.

V is TRBV7-2 and J is TRBJ1-5; weak D call: TRBD1 (6 bases). CDR3 length equals 15 residues. Germline values: CDR1 SGHTA, CDR2 FQGNSA. The V end lost 5 bases, the J end lost 1 base, and 12 bases lay between the germline ends. This CDR3 reads CASSRTGMSNQPQHF. The CDR3 DNA follows: TGTGCCAGCAGCCGCACAGGGATGAGCAATCAGCCCCAGCATTTT. Drawing the rest from reference TRBV7-2 and TRBJ1-5, the complete variable domain is GAGVSQSPSNKVTEKGKDVELRCDPISGHTALYWYRQSLGQGLEFLIYFQGNSAPDKSGLPSDRFSAERTGGSVSTLTIQRTQQEDSAVYLCASSRTGMSNQPQHFGDGTRLSIL.

The chain uses TRBV6-5 and TRBJ1-2; D is undetermined. V dropped 5 bases and J dropped 4 bases, with 11 bases sitting between them. Germline assignment: CDR1 MNHEY and CDR2 SVGAGI. CDR3 length equals 13 residues. The CDR3 coding sequence is TGTGCCAGCAGTCCCAGGCGCGTCTATGGCTACACCTTC. Its protein product is CASSPRRVYGYTF.

This clone was counted only a few times. V usage is TRBV29-1 and J usage is TRBJ1-2; the D gene is possibly TRBD1 (6 bases). The V and J ends lost 7 bases and 4 bases respectively, with 16 bases between them. Germline assignment: CDR1 SQVTM and CDR2 ANQGSEA. This CDR3 region has 13 residues. The CDR3 region is CSATDGGLYGYTF. Written as DNA, the CDR3 is TGCAGCGCTACGGACGGGGGGCTCTATGGCTACACCTTC.

The rearrangement joins TRBV7-2 to TRBJ2-7; the D gene is possibly TRBD2 (5 bases). V was cut by 0 bases and J by 5 bases, with 20 bases left in between. From germline, CDR1 is SGHTA and CDR2 FQGNSA. The CDR3 consists of 17 residues. CDR3 coding DNA: TGTGCCAGCAGCTTAGCGCGTGGGTTATCGGGGATCCACGAGCAGTACTTC. This sequence encodes CASSLARGLSGIHEQYF.

The chain employs TRBV5-1 and TRBJ2-7; 8 bases map to TRBD1. Germline V gene lookup returns CDR1 SGHRS and CDR2 YFSETQ. The CDR3 spans 13 residues. The V and J ends lost 8 bases and 0 bases, in that order; junction bases with no gene match: 4. The CDR3 sequence is CARTQGASYEQYF. The CDR3 nucleotides are TGCGCCAGAACCCAGGGGGCCTCCTACGAGCAGTACTTC.

The V call is TRBV21-1, the J call TRBJ1-3; TRBD1 was called by the table and not checked on the DNA. TRBV21-1 is termed a pseudogene. CDR3 length: 17 residues. The CDR3 DNA reads TGTGCCAGCAGCAAAAAGGAACAGGGCCCATCTGGAAACACCATATATTTT. Amino acids: CASSKKEQGPSGNTIYF.

The chain combines TRBV19 with TRBJ2-2, with 8 bases fitting TRBD1. V gave up 5 bases and J gave up 8 bases; unmatched junction bases: 7. Germline CDR1 LNHDA, CDR2 SQIVND (reference sequence). The CDR3 is 14 residues long. The CDR3 nucleotides are TGTGCCAGTAGTGTGACAGGGGTTGGGGGGGAGCTGTTTTTT. It translates to CASSVTGVGGELFF. The full variable domain, rest sourced from reference TRBV19 and TRBJ2-2, is DGGITQSPKYLFRKEGQNVTLSCEQNLNHDAMYWYRQDPGQGLRLIYYSQIVNDFQKGDIAEGYSVSREKKESFPLTVTSAQKNPTAFYLCASSVTGVGGELFFGEGSRLTVL.

This rearrangement joins TRBV18 to TRBJ2-3; 8 bases match TRBD2. Germline V gene lookup returns CDR1 KGHSH and CDR2 LQKENI. The V gene end was trimmed by 4 bases and the J gene end by 1 base; junction bases not matched to a gene: 7. CDR3 size: 16 residues. The DNA for the CDR3 is TGTGCCAGCTCACACACTAGCGGTTGGGGCACAGATACGCAGTATTTT. This gives the protein CASSHTSGWGTDTQYF.

The chain carries TRBV4-2 and TRBJ1-2, with TRBD1 matching 7 bases. V lost 1 base to trimming and J lost 8 bases; unmatched junction nucleotides: 13. The germline V gene has CDR1 LGHNA and CDR2 YNFKEQ. The CDR3 has 16 residues. CDR3 amino acids: CASSQAGTADQGGYTF. The CDR3, as DNA: TGTGCCAGCAGCCAAGCCGGGACAGCCGATCAGGGGGGCTACACCTTC.

To note about this clone: The sample carries other DNA sequences with the same CDR3. The J gene is TRBJ1-4, the V gene TRBV6-1; D is possibly TRBD1 (5 bases). V lost 5 bases, J lost 4 bases, and 11 bases lay in between. The CDR3 is 14 amino acids. CDR1 is MNHNS and CDR2 is SASEGT in the germline V gene. The CDR3 loop reads CASSLQGLNEKLFF. As DNA, the CDR3 is TGTGCCAGCAGTCTCCAGGGTCTTAATGAAAAACTGTTTTTT.

This clone appeared a single time. This chain joins TRBV7-3 and TRBJ2-2, with TRBD2 as a possible D gene (7 bases). Germline V CDR1 and CDR2: SGHTA, FQGTGA. There are 19 residues in the CDR3. V was cut by 4 bases and J by 8 bases, with 29 bases left in between. In DNA, the CDR3 is TGTGCCAGCAGCTCCATTGAGGGGACCACAGGGAGGGCTGCAGGGGAGCTGTTTTTT. This encodes CASSSIEGTTGRAAGELFF.

The genes are TRBV6-5 and TRBJ1-4; weak D call: TRBD1 (5 bases). V lost 0 bases, J lost 11 bases, and 13 bases lay in between. Germline CDR1 and CDR2: MNHEY and SVGAGI. This CDR3 is built from 14 residues. CDR3 sequence reads: CASSYSRGDGKLFF. The CDR3 nucleotides are TGTGCCAGCAGTTACTCGCGGGGGGATGGGAAACTGTTTTTT.

The chain combines TRBV5-1 with TRBJ2-7; possibly TRBD1 for D (5 bases). With 0 bases removed from V and 4 bases from J, the gap between germline ends came to 23 bases. This CDR3 is built from 18 residues. Germline V CDR1 and CDR2: SGHRS, YFSETQ. CDR3 DNA sequence: TGCGCCAGCAGCTTGGGCGGAATCCGCAGGGTGCAGGAATACGAGCAGTACTTC. Protein sequence: CASSLGGIRRVQEYEQYF.

V gene TRBV14 combines with J gene TRBJ2-7; 11 nucleotides align to TRBD1. Germline CDR1 is SGHDN and CDR2 is FVKESK. With 4 bases clipped from V and 7 bases from J, the junction kept 9 bases outside the gene matches. This CDR3 spans 15 amino acids. The CDR3 region is CASSLGTGGLKEQYF. The CDR3 region has the DNA TGTGCCAGCAGCCTCGGGACAGGGGGTCTTAAGGAGCAGTACTTC. Together with reference TRBV14 and TRBJ2-7, the CDR3 gives the full variable domain: EAGVTQFPSHSVIEKGQTVTLRCDPISGHDNLYWYRRVMGKEIKFLLHFVKESKQDESGMPNNRFLAERTGGTYSTLKVQPAELEDSGVYFCASSLGTGGLKEQYFGPGTRLTVT.

The rearrangement links TRBV5-4 to TRBJ2-3, with D unclear. CDR1 is SGHNT and CDR2 is YYREEE in the germline V gene (reference sequence). The V and J ends lost 5 bases and 5 bases respectively, with 12 bases between them. The CDR3 covers 13 residues. CDR3 sequence reads: CASRLPGLDTQYF. The CDR3 DNA is TGTGCCAGCAGATTACCAGGTTTAGATACGCAGTATTTT.

This clone was found a few times. The genes are TRBV9 and TRBJ2-7; 8 nucleotides line up with TRBD1. V dropped 3 bases and J dropped 2; count of bases not matched to a gene: 10. The CDR3 has 16 residues. Per the germline V gene, CDR1 is SGDLS and CDR2 is YYNGEE. CDR3 region: CASSAEDRGNTYEQYF. CDR3 coding DNA: TGTGCCAGCAGCGCCGAAGACAGGGGAAACACCTACGAGCAGTACTTC.

This clone was seen a single time. The J gene is TRBJ1-6, the V gene TRBV6-1, with a tentative D call TRBD1 (5 bases). The V end lost 6 bases, the J end lost 9 bases, and 15 bases lay between the germline ends. Looked up from germline, CDR1 is MNHNS and CDR2 is SASEGT. The CDR3 is 14 residues long. This CDR3 reads CASRGRVVSSPLHF. Here the CDR3 DNA reads TGTGCCAGCAGAGGCAGGGTAGTCAGTTCACCCCTCCACTTT.

The chain recombines TRBV9 with TRBJ1-1; 7 bases agree with TRBD1. The CDR3 length is 13 residues. After removal of 2 bases from V and 4 bases from J, the junction contained 2 bases not matched to a gene. Germline CDR1 SGDLS, CDR2 YYNGEE. The chain's CDR3 is CASSVGTVTEAFF. As DNA, the CDR3 is TGTGCCAGCAGCGTGGGGACAGTCACTGAAGCTTTCTTT.

This clone was recorded only once. The chain has TRBV9 and TRBJ1-2; 10 bases fit TRBD1. V lost 0 bases to trimming and J lost 4 bases; unmatched junction nucleotides: 6. Germline lookup yields CDR1 SGDLS and CDR2 YYNGEE. This CDR3 is built from 16 residues. The CDR3 sequence is CASSVGGRTGGYGYTF. The CDR3 DNA follows: TGTGCCAGCAGCGTAGGGGGAAGGACAGGGGGCTATGGCTACACCTTC. Full variable domain (outside the CDR3, taken from reference TRBV9 and TRBJ1-2): DSGVTQTPKHLITATGQRVTLRCSPRSGDLSVYWYQQSLDQGLQFLIQYYNGEERAKGNILERFSAQQFPDLHSELNLSSLELGDSALYFCASSVGGRTGGYGYTFGSGTRLTVV.

The J gene is TRBJ1-1, the V gene TRBV27; unclear D gene. The V gene lost 2 bases and the J gene lost 6 bases, with 7 bases spanning the gap. Germline CDR1 is MNHEY and CDR2 is SMNVEV (reference sequence). This CDR3 spans 12 amino acids. The CDR3 sequence is CASSLPSPEAFF. Here the CDR3 DNA reads TGTGCCAGCAGTTTACCTAGCCCTGAAGCTTTCTTT.

The V call is TRBV28, the J call TRBJ2-7; 9 nucleotides align to TRBD1. The length of the CDR3 is 13 residues. With 6 bases clipped from V and 3 bases from J, the junction kept 3 bases outside the gene matches. The V gene's germline CDR1 is MDHEN and CDR2 SYDVKM. CDR3 nucleotides: TGTGCCAGCAGGGGGACAGGGCTCTACGAGCAGTACTTC. Translation gives CASRGTGLYEQYF.

The chain has TRBV6-1 and TRBJ2-3; D ambiguous. Trimming removed 10 bases from V and 0 bases from J, with 14 bases in between. There are 14 residues in the CDR3. The V gene's germline CDR1 is MNHNS and CDR2 SASEGT. The CDR3 sequence is CATRRTQSTDTQYF. CDR3 in DNA: TGTGCCACGAGGCGAACTCAGAGCACAGATACGCAGTATTTT.

This clone was observed a handful of times. The rearrangement uses TRBV29-1 and TRBJ2-7, with TRBD1 matching over 7 bases. With 3 bases clipped from V and 4 bases from J, the junction kept 9 bases outside the gene matches. Germline V lookup: CDR1 SQVTM, CDR2 ANQGSEA. The CDR3 loop spans 14 amino acids. The CDR3 reads CSVDLPGTVYEQYF. The CDR3 DNA reads as TGCAGCGTTGATCTTCCCGGGACAGTGTACGAGCAGTACTTC.